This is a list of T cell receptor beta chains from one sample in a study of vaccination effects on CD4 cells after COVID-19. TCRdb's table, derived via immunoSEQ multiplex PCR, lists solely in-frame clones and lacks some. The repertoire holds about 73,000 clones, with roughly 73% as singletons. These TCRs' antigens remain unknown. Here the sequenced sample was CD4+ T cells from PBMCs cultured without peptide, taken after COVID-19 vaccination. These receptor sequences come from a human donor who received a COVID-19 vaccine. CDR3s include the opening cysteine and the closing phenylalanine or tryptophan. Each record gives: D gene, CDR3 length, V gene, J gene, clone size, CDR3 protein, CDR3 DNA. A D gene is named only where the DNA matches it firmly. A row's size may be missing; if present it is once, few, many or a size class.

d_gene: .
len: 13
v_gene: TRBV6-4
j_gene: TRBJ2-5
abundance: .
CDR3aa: CASSPQGGETQYF
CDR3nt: TGTGCCAGCAGTCCCCAGGGGGGGGAGACCCAGTACTTC

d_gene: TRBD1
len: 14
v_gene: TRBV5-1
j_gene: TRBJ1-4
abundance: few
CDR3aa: CASSLRDRGEKLFF
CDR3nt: TGCGCCAGCAGCTTGAGGGACAGGGGTGAAAAACTGTTTTTT

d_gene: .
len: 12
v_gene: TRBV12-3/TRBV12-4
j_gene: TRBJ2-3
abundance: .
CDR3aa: CASRAGGDTQYF
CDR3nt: TGTGCCAGCAGGGCAGGTGGGGATACGCAGTATTTT

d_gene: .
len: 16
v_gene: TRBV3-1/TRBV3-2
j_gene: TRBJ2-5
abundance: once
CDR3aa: CASSQEWGLERETQYF
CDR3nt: TGTGCCAGCAGCCAAGAGTGGGGCCTAGAACGAGAGACCCAGTACTTC

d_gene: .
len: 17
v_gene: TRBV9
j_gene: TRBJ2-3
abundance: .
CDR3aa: CASSPHLAGTSTDTQYF
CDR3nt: TGTGCCAGCAGCCCCCACCTGGCTGGAACTAGCACAGATACGCAGTATTTT

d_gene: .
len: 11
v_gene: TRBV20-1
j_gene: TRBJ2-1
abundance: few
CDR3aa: CSAASVNEQFF
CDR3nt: TGCAGTGCTGCCTCAGTCAACGAGCAGTTCTTC

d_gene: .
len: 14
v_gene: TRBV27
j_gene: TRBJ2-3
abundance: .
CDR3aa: CASSLSWLTDTQYF
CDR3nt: TGTGCCAGCAGTTTATCGTGGCTCACAGATACGCAGTATTTT

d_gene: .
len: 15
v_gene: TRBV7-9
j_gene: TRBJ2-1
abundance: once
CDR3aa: CASSLMPGPNNEQFF
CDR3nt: TGTGCCAGCAGCTTAATGCCGGGCCCCAACAATGAGCAGTTCTTC

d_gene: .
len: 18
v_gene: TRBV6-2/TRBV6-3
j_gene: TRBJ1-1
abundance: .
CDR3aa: CASSYSTGRVKMNTEAFF
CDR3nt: TGTGCCAGCAGTTACTCTACTGGCAGGGTGAAGATGAACACTGAAGCTTTCTTT

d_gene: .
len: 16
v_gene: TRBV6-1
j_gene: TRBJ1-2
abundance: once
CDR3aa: CASSEALTPLRYGYTF
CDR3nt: TGTGCCAGCAGTGAAGCGCTTACGCCGCTACGCTATGGCTACACCTTC

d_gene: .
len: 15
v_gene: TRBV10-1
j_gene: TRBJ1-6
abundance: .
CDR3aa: CASSADIAGNSPLHF
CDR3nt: TGCGCCAGCAGTGCTGACATTGCGGGTAATTCACCCCTCCACTTT

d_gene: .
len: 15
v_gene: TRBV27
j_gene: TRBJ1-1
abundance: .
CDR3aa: CASSSHLLGGTEAFF
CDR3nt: TGTGCCAGCAGTTCCCACCTACTTGGAGGCACTGAAGCTTTCTTT

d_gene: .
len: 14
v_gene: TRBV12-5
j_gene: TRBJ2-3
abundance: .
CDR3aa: CASGPPTSPDTQYF
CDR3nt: TGTGCTAGTGGTCCCCCGACAAGTCCAGATACGCAGTATTTT

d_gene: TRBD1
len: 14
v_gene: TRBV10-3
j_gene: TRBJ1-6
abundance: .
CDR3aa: CAIKRQGEDSPLHF
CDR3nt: TGTGCCATCAAAAGACAGGGAGAGGATTCACCCCTCCACTTT

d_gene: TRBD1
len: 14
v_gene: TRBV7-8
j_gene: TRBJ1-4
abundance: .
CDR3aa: CASSEGQGNEKLFF
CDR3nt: TGTGCCAGCAGCGAGGGACAGGGTAATGAAAAACTGTTTTTT

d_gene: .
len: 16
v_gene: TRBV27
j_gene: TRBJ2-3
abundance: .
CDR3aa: CASSLSNPSPGDTQYF
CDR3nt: TGTGCCAGCAGTTTGTCAAACCCTTCCCCTGGAGATACGCAGTATTTT

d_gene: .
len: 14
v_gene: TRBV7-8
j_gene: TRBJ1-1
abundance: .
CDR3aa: CASTLGVSNTEAFF
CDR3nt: TGTGCCAGCACCCTTGGGGTCTCTAACACTGAAGCTTTCTTT

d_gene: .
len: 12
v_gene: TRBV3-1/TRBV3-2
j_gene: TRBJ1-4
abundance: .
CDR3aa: CASSQGRTGRWF
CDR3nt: TGTGCCAGCAGCCAAGGTCGTACAGGACGGTGGTTT

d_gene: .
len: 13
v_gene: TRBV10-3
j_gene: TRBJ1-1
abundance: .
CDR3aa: CAISAGTEEKPFF
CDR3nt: TGTGCCATCAGCGCCGGGACCGAGGAGAAGCCTTTCTTT

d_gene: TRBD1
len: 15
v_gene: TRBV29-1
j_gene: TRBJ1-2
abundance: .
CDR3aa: CSSTQFSGGSYGYTF
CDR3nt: TGCAGCTCTACCCAATTTTCAGGGGGCAGCTATGGCTACACCTTC

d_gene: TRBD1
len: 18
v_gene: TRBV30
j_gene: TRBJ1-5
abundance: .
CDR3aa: CAWSASRTGAHSNQPQHF
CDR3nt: TGTGCCTGGAGTGCCTCCCGGACAGGAGCCCATAGCAATCAGCCCCAGCATTTT

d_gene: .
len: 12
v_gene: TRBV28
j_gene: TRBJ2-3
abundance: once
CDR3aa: CASSQIRDTQYF
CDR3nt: TGTGCCAGCAGCCAAATTAGAGATACGCAGTATTTT

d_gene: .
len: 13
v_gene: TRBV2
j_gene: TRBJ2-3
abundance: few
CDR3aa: CASSAGFGDTQYF
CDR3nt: TGTGCCAGCAGTGCGGGCTTCGGGGATACGCAGTATTTT

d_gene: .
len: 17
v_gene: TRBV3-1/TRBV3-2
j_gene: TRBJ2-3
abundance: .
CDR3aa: CASSQDVWGTRTDTQYF
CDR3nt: TGTGCCAGCAGCCAAGACGTCTGGGGCACGAGGACAGATACGCAGTATTTT

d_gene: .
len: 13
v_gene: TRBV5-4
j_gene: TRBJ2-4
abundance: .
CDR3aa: CASSSLGLAIQYF
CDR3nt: TGTGCCAGCAGCTCATTGGGGCTGGCCATTCAGTACTTC

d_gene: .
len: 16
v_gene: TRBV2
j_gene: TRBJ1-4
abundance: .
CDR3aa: CASSEGPSATNEKLFF
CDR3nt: TGTGCCAGCAGTGAGGGACCTTCCGCAACTAATGAAAAACTGTTTTTT

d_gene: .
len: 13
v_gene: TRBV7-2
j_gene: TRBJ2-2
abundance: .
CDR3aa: CASSLGVSGELFF
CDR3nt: TGTGCCAGCAGCTTAGGGGTATCCGGGGAGCTGTTTTTT

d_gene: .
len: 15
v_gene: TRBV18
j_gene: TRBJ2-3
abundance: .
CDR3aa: CASSPPGPREDTQYF
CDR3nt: TGTGCCAGCTCACCACCGGGGCCACGGGAAGATACGCAGTATTTT

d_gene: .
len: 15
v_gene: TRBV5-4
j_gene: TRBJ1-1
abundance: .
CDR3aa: CASSLSRGVDTEAFF
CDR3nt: TGTGCCAGCAGCTTATCTCGGGGGGTGGACACTGAAGCTTTCTTT

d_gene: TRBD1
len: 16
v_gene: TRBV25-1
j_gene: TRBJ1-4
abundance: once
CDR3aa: CASSATDRATNEKLFF
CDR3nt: TGTGCCAGCAGTGCCACGGACAGGGCAACTAATGAAAAACTGTTTTTT

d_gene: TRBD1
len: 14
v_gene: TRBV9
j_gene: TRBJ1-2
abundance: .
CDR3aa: CASSGQGSNYGYTF
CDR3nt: TGTGCCAGCAGCGGACAGGGCTCTAACTATGGCTACACCTTC

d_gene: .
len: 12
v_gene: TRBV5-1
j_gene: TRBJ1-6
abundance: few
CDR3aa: CASSLRDSPLHF
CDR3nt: TGCGCCAGCAGCTTGCGGGATTCACCCCTCCACTTT

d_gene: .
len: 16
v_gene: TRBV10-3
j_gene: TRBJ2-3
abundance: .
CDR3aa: CAIRIGVGSRTDTQYF
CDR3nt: TGTGCCATCAGAATCGGGGTGGGTAGCCGCACAGATACGCAGTATTTT

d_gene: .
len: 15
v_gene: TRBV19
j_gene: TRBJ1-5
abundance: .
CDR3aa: CASRKGTYSNQPQHF
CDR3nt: TGTGCCAGTAGAAAGGGTACATATAGCAATCAGCCCCAGCATTTT

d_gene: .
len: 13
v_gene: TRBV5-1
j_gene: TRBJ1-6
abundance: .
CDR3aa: CASSLAGYSPLHF
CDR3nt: TGCGCCAGCAGCTTGGCAGGGTATTCACCCCTCCACTTT